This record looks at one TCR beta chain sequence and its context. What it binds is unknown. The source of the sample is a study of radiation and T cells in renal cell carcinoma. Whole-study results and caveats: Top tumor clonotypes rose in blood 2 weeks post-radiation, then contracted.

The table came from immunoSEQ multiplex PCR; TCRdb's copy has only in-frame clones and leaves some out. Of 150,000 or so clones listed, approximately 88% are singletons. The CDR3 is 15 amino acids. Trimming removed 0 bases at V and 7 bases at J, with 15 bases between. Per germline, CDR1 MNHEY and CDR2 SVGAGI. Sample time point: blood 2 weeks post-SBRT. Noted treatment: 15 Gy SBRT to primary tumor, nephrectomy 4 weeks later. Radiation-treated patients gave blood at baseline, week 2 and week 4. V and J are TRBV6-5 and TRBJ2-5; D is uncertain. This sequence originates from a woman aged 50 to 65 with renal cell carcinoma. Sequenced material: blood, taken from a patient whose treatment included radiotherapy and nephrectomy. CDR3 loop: CASSYSGSYGGTQYF. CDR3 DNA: TGTGCCAGCAGTTACTCGGGTTCATATGGCGGGACCCAGTACTTC.